The 21 T cell receptor beta chains below were found in one sample sequenced in a study of T-cell memory formation after mild COVID-19 (dated by TCRdb to 2020 to 2022). The library came from 5' RACE. Sequencing used an Illumina NovaSeq 6000. The raw public data were reprocessed by TCRdb itself: fastp quality trimming at Q25, MiXCR clonotype calling, in-frame beta chains only. Duplicate CDR3 protein sequences are folded into a single record with the most common DNA and genes. The sample table contains some 320,000 distinct CDR3 sequences; only one count was recorded for roughly 13% of them. The top ten clones comprise roughly 21% of the sample. Sequencing was performed on PBMCs or a T cell subset sorted from them (not recorded which). These receptor sequences come from a man aged 18 to 30 who had mild COVID-19 (a few samples of this study predate the infection). The sample titles of this study are shuffled in the database, so cell type and time point are left out; the donor was told from shared clones.

The chain has TRBV7-3 and TRBJ2-2; 12 positions agree with TRBD2. Germline CDR1 SGHTA, CDR2 FQGTGA. This CDR3 comprises 15 residues. After removal of 2 bases from V and 6 bases from J, the junction contained 1 base not matched to a gene. This chain's CDR3 is CASSLPSGGAGELFF. In DNA, the CDR3 is TGTGCCAGCAGCTTACCTAGCGGGGGGGCCGGGGAGCTGTTTTTT.

The table lists this clonotype with a few counts. The V and J genes are TRBV20-1 and TRBJ2-1; 9 bases match TRBD2. The V gene end was trimmed by 3 bases and the J gene end by 5 bases; junction bases not matched to a gene: 5. Germline loops: CDR1 DFQATT, CDR2 SNEGSKA (reference sequence). CDR3 size: 14 residues. The CDR3 sequence is CSARSQRGDNEQFF. DNA of the CDR3: TGCAGTGCTAGGTCCCAGCGGGGGGACAATGAGCAGTTCTTC.

The gene calls are TRBV12-3 or TRBV12-4 and TRBJ1-2; 8 bases are a match to TRBD1. J lost 8 bases, V lost 3 bases, and 11 bases had no gene match. The CDR3 has 15 residues. CDR3 amino acids: CASSLGQQGAQGYTF. CDR3 DNA: TGTGCCAGCAGTTTGGGTCAGCAGGGGGCGCAGGGCTACACCTTC.

The J gene is TRBJ2-1, the V gene TRBV7-2; D call uncertain. V dropped 6 bases and J dropped 0 bases, with 12 bases sitting between them. The CDR3 has 15 amino acids. The germline V gene encodes CDR1 SGHTA and CDR2 FQGNSA. The CDR3 sequence is CASSVDPASYNEQFF. CDR3 nucleotide sequence: TGTGCCAGCAGTGTCGACCCTGCCTCCTACAATGAGCAGTTCTTC. Based on the CDR3 plus reference TRBV7-2 and TRBJ2-1, the full variable domain is GAGVSQSPSNKVTEKGKDVELRCDPISGHTALYWYRQSLGQGLEFLIYFQGNSAPDKSGLPSDRFSAERTGGSVSTLTIQRTQQEDSAVYLCASSVDPASYNEQFFGPGTRLTVL.

This clonotype appeared many times. V usage is TRBV5-1 and J usage is TRBJ2-3; D is perhaps TRBD1 or TRBD2 (6 bases each). The ends were cut back, 0 bases at V and 4 bases at J, with 15 bases in the middle. The CDR3 extends over 16 amino acids. Germline CDR1 SGHRS, CDR2 YFSETQ. The CDR3 DNA sequence: TGCGCCAGCAGCTTGGTGTCGGGGGCGGGCGCAGATACGCAGTATTTT. Translating it yields CASSLVSGAGADTQYF.

The rearrangement joins TRBV12-3 or TRBV12-4 to TRBJ2-5; D is unclear. Trimming left V 3 bases short and J 0 bases short, with 11 bases between. The CDR3 extends over 15 amino acids. The CDR3 DNA follows: TGTGCCAGCAGTTTCCAAGGGCCCTACCAAGAGACCCAGTACTTC. Amino acids: CASSFQGPYQETQYF.

The chain employs TRBV5-1 and TRBJ1-4; 8 bases line up with TRBD1. This CDR3 region has 15 residues. Germline V gives CDR1 SGHRS, CDR2 YFSETQ. Unmatched junction bases numbered 5, after V lost 4 bases and J lost 3 bases. CDR3 DNA sequence: TGCGCCAGCAGCCCGGGGACAGGATCTAATGAAAAACTGTTTTTT. This gives the protein CASSPGTGSNEKLFF.

This clonotype was detected only a few times. This chain uses TRBV19 with TRBJ2-7, with TRBD1 matching over 7 bases. From germline, CDR1 is LNHDA and CDR2 SQIVND (reference sequence). The CDR3 covers 14 residues. Losses at the gene ends were 6 bases for V and 0 bases for J; bases not matched to a gene: 5. CDR3 sequence reads: CASSRQGISYEQYF. CDR3 in DNA: TGTGCCAGTAGCAGACAGGGAATCTCCTACGAGCAGTACTTC.

V and J are TRBV19 and TRBJ1-1; D unclear. CDR1 LNHDA and CDR2 SQIVND come from the germline V gene (reference sequence). V dropped 5 bases and J dropped 1 base, with 14 bases sitting between them. This CDR3 is 15 amino acids long. Here the CDR3 DNA reads TGTGCCAGTAGTGCGGGCCCCGCTAAGAACACTGAAGCTTTCTTT. It yields the protein CASSAGPAKNTEAFF.

This clonotype was seen repeatedly, ten times or more. The chain recombines TRBV9 with TRBJ2-7, with D unresolved. This CDR3 region has 14 residues. The V gene lost 4 bases and the J gene lost 2 bases, with 13 bases spanning the gap. CDR1 and CDR2 from the germline V gene are SGDLS and YYNGEE. CDR3 loop: CASSPRRVPYEQYF. The CDR3 nucleotides are TGTGCCAGCAGCCCCCGTAGGGTTCCCTACGAGCAGTACTTC.

The rearrangement joins TRBV30 to TRBJ1-5; maybe TRBD1 (6 bases). Germline V gene data show CDR1 as GTSNPN and CDR2 as SVGIG (reference sequence). This CDR3 has 14 amino acids. V dropped 3 bases and J dropped 5 bases, with 14 bases sitting between them. CDR3 bases: TGTGCCTGGAGCGAGGGACAATTAGATCAGCCCCAGCATTTT. This gives the protein CAWSEGQLDQPQHF.

This clonotype was seen ten or more times. The chain has TRBV7-9 and TRBJ2-7, with D perhaps matching TRBD1 or TRBD2 (6 bases each). Looked up from germline, CDR1 is SEHNR and CDR2 is FQNEAQ (reference sequence). This CDR3 has 14 amino acids. V dropped 2 bases and J dropped 6 bases, with 14 bases sitting between them. The DNA for the CDR3 is TGTGCCAGCAGCTTAATCGGAGGGGGTACCGAGCAGTACGTC. Protein: CASSLIGGGTEQYV.

This clonotype was counted a few times. J is TRBJ2-3 and V is TRBV11-2, with D unresolved. The V end was cut by 6 bases, the J end by 1 base, with 11 bases between. This CDR3 has 14 residues. Per germline, CDR1 SGHAT and CDR2 FQNNGV. The DNA of the CDR3 is TGTGCCAGCAGTCTAGGCCACGGCACAGATACGCAGTATTTT. The encoded protein is CASSLGHGTDTQYF.

This clonotype was counted only a few times. The CDR3 region is CATSDSGGRLEAFF. The CDR3 DNA reads as TGTGCCACCAGTGATTCGGGGGGACGGCTTGAAGCTTTCTTT. V gene TRBV24-1 combines with J gene TRBJ1-1, with a possible D match to TRBD1 (5 bases). This CDR3 region has 14 residues. From germline, CDR1 is KGHDR and CDR2 SFDVKD. V was trimmed by 2 bases and J by 7 bases, leaving 13 bases between them.

The CDR3 region has the DNA TGTGCCAGCAGCCAAAACGGGGCGAGGCAAGAGACCCAGTACTTC. Amino acid sequence: CASSQNGARQETQYF. The rearrangement joins TRBV7-2 to TRBJ2-5; D is perhaps TRBD1 or TRBD2 (5 bases each). The CDR3 extends over 15 amino acids. V lost 5 bases and J 2 bases, leaving 15 bases between the germline ends. Looked up from germline, CDR1 is SGHTA and CDR2 is FQGNSA.

A few counts support this clonotype. The rearrangement joins TRBV20-1 to TRBJ2-7; 13 bases fit TRBD2. Unmatched junction bases numbered 11, after V lost 6 bases and J lost 6 bases. Germline CDR1 DFQATT, CDR2 SNEGSKA (reference sequence). The CDR3 runs 15 residues. CDR3 loop: CSARLAGGPPSEQYF. The CDR3 region has the DNA TGCAGTGCAAGACTAGCGGGGGGCCCGCCGAGCGAGCAGTACTTC.

This clonotype was detected only a few times. The genes are TRBV7-2 and TRBJ2-5, with D hard to call. This CDR3 has 15 amino acids. Trimming left V 1 base short and J 5 bases short, with 14 bases between. The V gene's germline CDR1 is SGHTA and CDR2 FQGNSA. The CDR3 DNA follows: TGTGCCAGCAGCTTAGATTCTAATCCCCTGGAGACCCAGTACTTC. Translated: CASSLDSNPLETQYF.

The V and J genes are TRBV6-6 and TRBJ1-2; 7 nucleotides line up with TRBD1. The V and J ends lost 5 bases and 6 bases, in that order; junction bases with no gene match: 15. The CDR3 length is 16 residues. Per the germline V gene, CDR1 is MNHNY and CDR2 is SVGAGI (reference sequence). The CDR3 DNA reads as TGTGCCAGCAGTCAAGGACAGGCCCAAGACGGGCATGGCTACACCTTC. Encoded protein: CASSQGQAQDGHGYTF.

This chain connects TRBV9 to TRBJ2-3; no reliable D call. Trimming took off 0 bases at V and 4 bases at J, with 3 bases between the two ends. The CDR3 has 12 residues. In germline, CDR1 is SGDLS, CDR2 YYNGEE. This chain's CDR3 is CASSVEADTQYF. CDR3 nucleotides: TGTGCCAGCAGCGTAGAGGCAGATACGCAGTATTTT.

The V call is TRBV18, the J call TRBJ1-2; tentatively, D is TRBD1 (6 bases). This CDR3 has 16 amino acids. CDR1 is KGHSH, CDR2 LQKENI, per germline. Trimming left V 6 bases short and J 3 bases short, with 20 bases between. CDR3 sequence reads: CASSYGQAGAYYGYTF. CDR3 coding DNA: TGTGCCAGCTCCTACGGCCAAGCAGGGGCGTACTATGGCTACACCTTC.

The chain links TRBV7-2 to TRBJ1-6, with D hard to call. Per the germline V gene, CDR1 is SGHTA and CDR2 is FQGNSA. The length of the CDR3 is 13 residues. V lost 5 bases and J 6 bases, leaving 8 bases between the germline ends. The CDR3 DNA is TGTGCCAGCAGCCCGGACCCTAATTCACCCCTCCACTTT. Its translation is CASSPDPNSPLHF.